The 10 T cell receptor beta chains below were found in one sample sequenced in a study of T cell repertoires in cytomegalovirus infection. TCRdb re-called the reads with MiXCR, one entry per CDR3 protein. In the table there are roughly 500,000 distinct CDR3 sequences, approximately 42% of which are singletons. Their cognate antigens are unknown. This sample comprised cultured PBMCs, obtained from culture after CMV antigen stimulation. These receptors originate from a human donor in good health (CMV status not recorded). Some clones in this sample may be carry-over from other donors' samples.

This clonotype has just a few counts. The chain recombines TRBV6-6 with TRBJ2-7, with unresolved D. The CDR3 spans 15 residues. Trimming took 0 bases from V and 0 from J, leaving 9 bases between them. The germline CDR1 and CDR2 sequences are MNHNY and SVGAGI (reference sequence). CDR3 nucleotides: TGTGCCAGCAGTTACTCGACACTATTCTCCTACGAGCAGTACTTC. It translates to CASSYSTLFSYEQYF.

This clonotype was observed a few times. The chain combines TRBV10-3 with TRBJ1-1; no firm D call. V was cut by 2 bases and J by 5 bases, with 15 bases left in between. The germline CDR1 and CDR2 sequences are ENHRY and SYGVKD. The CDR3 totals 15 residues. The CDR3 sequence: CAISEATTELTEAFF. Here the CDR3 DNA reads TGTGCCATCAGTGAGGCGACCACAGAGCTGACTGAAGCTTTCTTT.

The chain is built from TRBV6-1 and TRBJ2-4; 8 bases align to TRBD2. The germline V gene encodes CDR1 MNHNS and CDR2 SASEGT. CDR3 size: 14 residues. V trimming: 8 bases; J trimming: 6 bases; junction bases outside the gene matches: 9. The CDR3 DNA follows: TGTGCCAGCGGTAGCGGGACCCCTGGAAACATTCAGTACTTC. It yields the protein CASGSGTPGNIQYF.

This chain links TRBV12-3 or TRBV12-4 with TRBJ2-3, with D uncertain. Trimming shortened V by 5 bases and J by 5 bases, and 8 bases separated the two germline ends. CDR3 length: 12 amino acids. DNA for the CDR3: TGTGCCAGCAGTCGAATCGGAGATACGCAGTATTTT. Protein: CASSRIGDTQYF.

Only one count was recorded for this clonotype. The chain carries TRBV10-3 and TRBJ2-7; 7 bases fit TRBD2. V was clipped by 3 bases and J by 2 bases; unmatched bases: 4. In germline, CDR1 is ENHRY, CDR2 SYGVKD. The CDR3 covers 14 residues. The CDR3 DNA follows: TGTGCCATCAGTGACAAGGGACTACCCTACGAGCAGTACTTC. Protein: CAISDKGLPYEQYF.

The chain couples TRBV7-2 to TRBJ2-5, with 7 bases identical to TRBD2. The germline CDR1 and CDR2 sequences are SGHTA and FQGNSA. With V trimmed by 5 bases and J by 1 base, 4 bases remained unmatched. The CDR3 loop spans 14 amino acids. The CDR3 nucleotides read TGTGCCAGCAGCGTTATAGCGGGCCAAGAGACCCAGTACTTC. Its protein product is CASSVIAGQETQYF.

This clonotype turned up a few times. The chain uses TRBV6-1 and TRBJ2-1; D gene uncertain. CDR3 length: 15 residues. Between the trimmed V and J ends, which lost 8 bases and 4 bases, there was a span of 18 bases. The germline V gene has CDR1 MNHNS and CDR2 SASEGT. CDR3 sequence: CASGSSPEDYNEQFF. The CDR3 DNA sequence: TGTGCCAGCGGATCCTCCCCAGAGGATTACAATGAGCAGTTCTTC.

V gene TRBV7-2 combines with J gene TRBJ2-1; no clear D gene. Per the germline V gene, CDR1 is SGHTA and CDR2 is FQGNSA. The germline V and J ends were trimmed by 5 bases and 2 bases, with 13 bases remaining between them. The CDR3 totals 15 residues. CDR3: CASSQYGFTYNEQFF. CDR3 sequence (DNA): TGTGCCAGCAGCCAATACGGTTTTACCTACAATGAGCAGTTCTTC.

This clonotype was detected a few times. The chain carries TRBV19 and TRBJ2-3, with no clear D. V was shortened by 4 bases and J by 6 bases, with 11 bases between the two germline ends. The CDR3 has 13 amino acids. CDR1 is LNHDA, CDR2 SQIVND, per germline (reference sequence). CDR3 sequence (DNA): TGTGCCAGTAGTAAGGACCCTTATGATACGCAGTATTTT. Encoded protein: CASSKDPYDTQYF.

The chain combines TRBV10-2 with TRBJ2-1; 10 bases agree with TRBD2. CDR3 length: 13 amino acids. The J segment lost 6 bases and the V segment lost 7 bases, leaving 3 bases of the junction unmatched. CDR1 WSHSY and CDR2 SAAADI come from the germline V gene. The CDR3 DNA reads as TGCGCCAGCACCACTAGCGGGACCAATGAGCAGTTCTTC. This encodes CASTTSGTNEQFF.